A single sample is the source of the 5 T cell receptor beta chains below, sequenced in a study of Tregs in tolerant kidney transplant recipients. Sequencing used immunoSEQ multiplex PCR; TCRdb keeps in-frame clones, though not all of them. Its table lists 30,000 or so clones. The sequences come from CD8+ T cells from blood, collected before the transplant. These receptors all come from a human donor who received a combined kidney and bone marrow transplant.

Notes on this clone: The read gets to within 3 residues of the CDR3 end, and the germline J gene fills in the rest. The J gene is TRBJ1-6, the V gene TRBV30, with TRBD1 matching over 9 bases. The J segment lost 6 bases and the V segment lost 4 bases, leaving 7 bases of the junction unmatched. CDR1 GTSNPN and CDR2 SVGIG come from the germline V gene (reference sequence). The CDR3 loop spans 15 amino acids. The CDR3 loop reads CAWTSGTGPNSPLHF. The sequenced CDR3 bases are TGTGCCTGGACCTCCGGGACAGGGCCTAATTCACCC.

The CDR3 sequence is CAIGTSGNGGELFF. CDR3 DNA, as far as it was read: TGTGCCATCGGAACTAGCGGGAACGGCGGGGAG. The V and J genes are TRBV10-3 and TRBJ2-2, with TRBD2 identical over 10 bases. The DNA ends 3 residues before the CDR3 does, and the rest of the CDR3 is filled in from the germline J gene. The CDR3 is 14 amino acids. V shed 8 bases and J 7 bases; nucleotides not matched to a gene: 7. Per the germline V gene, CDR1 is ENHRY and CDR2 is SYGVKD.

In the case of this clone: The CDR3 end is not reached by the read, which stops 3 residues before it; the germline J gene fills it in. The J gene is TRBJ2-5, the V gene TRBV2; 9 nucleotides line up with TRBD1. Unmatched junction bases numbered 1, after V lost 3 bases and J lost 2 bases. CDR1 is SNHLY and CDR2 is FYNNEI in the germline V gene. The CDR3 sequence is 14 residues long. The sequenced CDR3 bases are TGTGCCAGCAGTGACGACAGGGGGCAAGAGACC. It translates to CASSDDRGQET. The full-length CDR3 reads as CASSDDRGQETQYF.

Remarks on this clone: The DNA ends 3 residues before the CDR3 does, and the rest of the CDR3 is filled in from the germline J gene. This rearrangement joins TRBV10-1 to TRBJ2-7; D is unresolved. CDR1 WNHNN and CDR2 SYGVQD come from the germline V gene (reference sequence). This CDR3 has 16 amino acids. V lost 0 bases and J lost 1, with 13 bases in between. The sequenced CDR3 bases are TGCGCCAGCAGTGAGTCAGCTTTCTCAAAGTCCTACGAG. It specifies CASSESAFSKSYE. The complete CDR3 protein is CASSESAFSKSYEQYF.

The sequenced CDR3 bases are TGTGCCAGCAGTGAAGCGTATGAGGGGGCAGAGGGCTATGGC. It is translated as CASSEAYEGAEGYG. The full CDR3 protein is CASSEAYEGAEGYGYTF. This chain uses TRBV2 with TRBJ1-2; 7 positions match TRBD1. Read data end 3 residues before the CDR3 end; the end is taken from the germline J gene. The CDR3 totals 17 residues. Germline-derived CDR1 and CDR2 are SNHLY and FYNNEI. Unmatched junction bases numbered 11, after V lost 0 bases and J lost 4 bases.